The 20 T cell receptor beta chains presented below share a single source sample, sequenced in a study of cytomegalovirus exposure and HLA in healthy donors. The PCR employed 60 Vbeta primers together with 13 Jbeta primers. The protocol was immunoSEQ multiplex PCR, while the TCRdb copy is restricted to in-frame clones and leaves out a portion. This table has about 250,000 clones, roughly 73% appearing once. Sample: PBMCs. Every receptor here comes from a boy aged 5 to 17 in good health and CMV-seronegative.

This clone was picked up a small number of times. The chain's CDR3 is CASSFDRVAEAFF. The CDR3 DNA follows: TGTGCCAGCTCCTTCGACAGGGTGGCTGAAGCTTTCTTT. The rearrangement links TRBV27 to TRBJ1-1; 7 bases match TRBD1. The CDR3 covers 13 residues. The V segment lost 8 bases and the J segment 6 bases; nucleotides outside the gene matches: 9. Per germline, CDR1 MNHEY and CDR2 SMNVEV (reference sequence).

The chain combines TRBV6-1 with TRBJ1-2; 8 positions match TRBD1. The V gene's germline CDR1 is MNHNS and CDR2 SASEGT. This CDR3 comprises 14 residues. The junction had 7 bases not matched to a gene; V was cut back by 2 bases and J by 8 bases. CDR3 DNA sequence: TGTGCCAGCAGTGAATTTTTACAGGGGGAGGGCTACACCTTC. It yields the protein CASSEFLQGEGYTF.

This sequence joins TRBV2 and TRBJ1-3, with a weak D call TRBD1 (6 bases). The length of the CDR3 is 14 residues. V dropped 10 bases and J dropped 0 bases, with 13 bases sitting between them. CDR1 and CDR2 from the germline V gene are SNHLY and FYNNEI. CDR3: CATASRGSGNTIYF. CDR3 sequence (DNA): TGTGCCACCGCTTCCAGGGGCTCTGGAAACACCATATATTTT.

This clone was detected only a few times. This rearrangement joins TRBV5-4 to TRBJ2-7; 7 bases fit TRBD1. With V trimmed by 0 bases and J by 3 bases, 6 bases remained unmatched. Germline V gene lookup returns CDR1 SGHNT and CDR2 YYREEE (reference sequence). The CDR3 consists of 15 residues. The CDR3 DNA is TGTGCCAGCAGCTTGGGACAGGGCGAGATCTACGAGCAGTACTTC. Protein product: CASSLGQGEIYEQYF.

The CDR3 here is CASSQALVPDTQYF. For the CDR3, the DNA is TGTGCCAGCAGCCAAGCTCTAGTTCCAGATACGCAGTATTTT. This chain uses TRBV4-2 with TRBJ2-3; D is unresolved. V lost 1 base, J lost 4 bases, and 9 bases lay in between. This CDR3 is 14 amino acids long. Germline lookup yields CDR1 LGHNA and CDR2 YNFKEQ.

As concerns this clone: The sample has other DNA sequences that encode this CDR3 too. The chain recombines TRBV25-1 with TRBJ1-2, with D perhaps matching TRBD1 (5 bases). The germline V gene has CDR1 MGHDK and CDR2 SYGVNS. The CDR3 sequence is 14 residues long. V was cut by 4 bases and J by 1 base, with 10 bases left in between. The CDR3 coding sequence is TGTGCCAGCAGTGGGGGACTGGATAACTATGGCTACACCTTC. Translating gives CASSGGLDNYGYTF.

This clone was seen just once. The genes are TRBV12-5 and TRBJ1-1; 7 bases are a match to TRBD1. Trimming removed 8 bases from V and 4 bases from J; junction bases left unmatched: 7. The CDR3 loop spans 13 amino acids. From germline, CDR1 is LGHNT and CDR2 FRNRAP. DNA for the CDR3: TGTGCTAGTAGCTATAGGGGGCCCACTGAAGCTTTCTTT. Encoded protein: CASSYRGPTEAFF.

This sequence joins TRBV6-5 and TRBJ1-2; 10 positions match TRBD1. J lost 5 bases, V lost 6 bases, and 6 bases had no gene match. The CDR3 runs to 14 residues. Germline assignment: CDR1 MNHEY and CDR2 SVGAGI. The CDR3: CASRGDRGGYGYTF. The CDR3 DNA reads TGTGCCAGCAGAGGGGACAGGGGCGGGTATGGCTACACCTTC.

This clone was picked up a small number of times. This sequence joins TRBV9 and TRBJ2-5; 14 nucleotides match TRBD2. After removal of 2 bases from V and 1 base from J, the junction contained 7 bases not matched to a gene. The CDR3 covers 18 residues. The germline CDR1 and CDR2 sequences are SGDLS and YYNGEE. The CDR3 DNA is TGTGCCAGCAGCGTCTCCAAGGGGACTAGCGGGGGCCAAGAGACCCAGTACTTC. Protein: CASSVSKGTSGGQETQYF.

Only one count was recorded for this clone. The genes are TRBV12-5 and TRBJ2-3; 7 bases match TRBD2. The CDR3 totals 18 residues. The V gene's germline CDR1 is LGHNT and CDR2 FRNRAP. J lost 6 bases, V lost 1 base, and 16 bases had no gene match. The chain's CDR3 is CASGLEKGAGFTRDTQYF. CDR3 nucleotides: TGTGCTAGTGGTTTGGAAAAGGGAGCGGGGTTCACCAGGGATACGCAGTATTTT.

This clone has just a few counts. The chain employs TRBV6-5 and TRBJ2-7; 10 positions match TRBD2. Germline trimming cut 8 bases from V and 3 bases from J; bases unmatched to any gene: 10. The CDR3 runs 15 residues. Per the germline V gene, CDR1 is MNHEY and CDR2 is SVGAGI. The CDR3 DNA follows: TGTGCCAGCCGAAGCGGGAGGGAGCTTTTCTACGAGCAGTACTTC. Its protein is CASRSGRELFYEQYF.

The chain combines TRBV30 with TRBJ2-5; 9 nucleotides line up with TRBD1. This CDR3 region has 14 residues. Trimming at V came to 5 bases and at J to 5 bases, leaving 9 bases not matched to a gene. CDR1 GTSNPN and CDR2 SVGIG come from the germline V gene (reference sequence). In DNA, the CDR3 is TGTGCCTGGGGAAAGACAGGGGGGAGGGAGACCCAGTACTTC. Amino acids: CAWGKTGGRETQYF.

The CDR3 DNA reads TGTGCCTGGGGGGACAGCCGAAATCAGCCCCAGCATTTT. Protein sequence: CAWGDSRNQPQHF. V is TRBV30 and J is TRBJ1-5, with 7 nucleotides matching TRBD1. The CDR3 runs 13 residues. Losses at the gene ends were 5 bases for V and 4 bases for J; bases not matched to a gene: 5. CDR1 and CDR2 (germline): GTSNPN, SVGIG (reference sequence).

This chain links TRBV27 with TRBJ1-2; TRBD1 is a possible D gene (6 bases). The V end lost 2 bases, the J end lost 4 bases, and 11 bases lay between the germline ends. The CDR3 totals 14 residues. Germline V gene data show CDR1 as MNHEY and CDR2 as SMNVEV (reference sequence). CDR3 in DNA: TGTGCCAGCAGTTTAAGGGGGTCAACCTATGGCTACACCTTC. It translates to CASSLRGSTYGYTF.

The chain employs TRBV10-1 and TRBJ2-2; the match to TRBD1 covers 7 bases. V lost 7 bases to trimming and J lost 1 base; unmatched junction nucleotides: 3. The CDR3 loop spans 14 amino acids. Germline V gives CDR1 WNHNN, CDR2 SYGVQD (reference sequence). As DNA, the CDR3 is TGCGCCAGCACTGGACAGGAGAACACCGGGGAGCTGTTTTTT. It specifies CASTGQENTGELFF.

V and J are TRBV25-1 and TRBJ1-2, with a weak D call TRBD1 (5 bases). Trimming stripped 5 bases from V and 6 bases from J, with 19 bases between. The germline CDR1 and CDR2 sequences are MGHDK and SYGVNS. The CDR3 length is 15 residues. DNA for the CDR3: TGTGCCAGCAGTCCCTCGGGGCGAGGGAGGAATGGCTACACCTTC. The encoded protein is CASSPSGRGRNGYTF.

The rearrangement uses TRBV6-6 and TRBJ2-1; 11 positions match TRBD1. V was clipped by 6 bases and J by 9 bases; unmatched bases: 13. The CDR3 has 16 residues. Germline CDR1 reads MNHNY; CDR2 reads SVGAGI (reference sequence). CDR3 bases: TGTGCCAGCAGCAACCCCGGACAGGGGGCTAGGAGTGAGCAGTTCTTC. Residues: CASSNPGQGARSEQFF.

This chain links TRBV29-1 with TRBJ2-7; tentatively, D is TRBD1 (5 bases). Germline V gives CDR1 SQVTM, CDR2 ANQGSEA. There are 11 residues in the CDR3. V was clipped by 6 bases and J by 3 bases, with 9 bases between them. The CDR3 nucleotides are TGCAGCGTGACAGTATTCTACGAGCAGTACTTC. Translation gives CSVTVFYEQYF.

The chain uses TRBV7-6 and TRBJ2-2, with D possibly being TRBD2 (6 bases). Germline-derived CDR1 and CDR2 are SGHVS and FNYEAQ. The CDR3 has 15 amino acids. Trimming cost V 5 bases and J 6 bases, with 16 bases left between them. Written as DNA, the CDR3 is TGTGCCAGCAGCCCGGGACTTCCCGCGGCCGGGGAGCTGTTTTTT. It codes for CASSPGLPAAGELFF.

The chain uses TRBV28 and TRBJ1-5, with D uncertain. The germline V gene has CDR1 MDHEN and CDR2 SYDVKM. V was shortened by 8 bases and J by 5 bases, with 7 bases between the two germline ends. CDR3 length equals 11 residues. The CDR3 is CASSRYQPQHF. The CDR3 DNA reads as TGTGCCAGCTCTCGTTATCAGCCCCAGCATTTT.